This T cell receptor (beta chain) was sequenced during a study of a mutant IDH1 vaccine in newly diagnosed glioma. Looking at the study overall: Sex among treated patients split about 60% male, roughly 38% female; mean age was roughly 40 years. Findings and caveats of the study: Overall, 80% to 95% of patients had vaccine-induced immune responses.

Assay used: immunoSEQ multiplex PCR; TCRdb lists only in-frame clones, some missing. The table shows 55,000 or so clones, with 90% to 95% occurring only once. Documented time point: week 11, during vaccination. Every vaccine dose comprised 300 ug of mutant IDH1 20-mer peptide plus topical imiquimod. The study enrolled donors with new WHO grade 3 or 4 IDH1-mutant, ATRX-lost astrocytomas. Of note for this clone: Its antigen is unidentified.

V lost 3 bases and J lost 5, with 11 bases in between. This CDR3 contains 13 residues. The germline CDR1 and CDR2 sequences are MNHNS and SASEGT. The chain joins TRBV6-1 to TRBJ2-7, with D perhaps being TRBD1 or TRBD2 (6 bases each). Sequenced here: PBMCs, sampled from a glioma patient whose treatment included an IDH1 peptide vaccine. The origin of this receptor is a man aged 50 to 60 with glioma. The CDR3 DNA reads TGTGCCAGCAGTGACAGGGGAGGTCACGAGCAGTACTTC. The encoded protein is CASSDRGGHEQYF.